The 14 T cell receptor beta chains presented below share a single source sample, sequenced in a study of T cell responses to AZD1222 COVID-19 vaccine. Only in-frame clones appear in the TCRdb table, and some are missing; sequencing was by immunoSEQ multiplex PCR. Of more than 120,000 clones in the sample, nearly 90% were seen once. Sequences were derived from peripheral blood, sampled 28 days after the second dose of the MenACWY control vaccine. The receptors shown here come from an adult who received the MenACWY meningococcal vaccine as a control.

The V and J genes are TRBV15 and TRBJ1-1; D is undetermined. V was clipped by 0 bases and J by 7 bases, with 6 bases between them. Germline V gene lookup returns CDR1 LNHNV and CDR2 YYDKDF (reference sequence). The CDR3 covers 12 residues. The CDR3 sequence: CATSREDGEAFF. CDR3 DNA sequence: TGTGCCACCAGCAGAGAGGACGGTGAAGCTTTCTTT.

The rearrangement joins TRBV10-2 to TRBJ1-4, with D unresolved. V gave up 7 bases and J gave up 2 bases, with 14 bases separating them. CDR3 length: 15 amino acids. Germline V gene data show CDR1 as WSHSY and CDR2 as SAAADI. The CDR3 sequence is CASMNPGDTNEKLFF. The CDR3 DNA follows: TGCGCCAGCATGAATCCGGGTGATACTAATGAAAAACTGTTTTTT.

The chain is built from TRBV29-1 and TRBJ1-2; no firm D call. CDR3 length equals 13 residues. Germline CDR1 SQVTM, CDR2 ANQGSEA. The V and J ends lost 5 bases and 1 base respectively, with 11 bases between them. CDR3 DNA sequence: TGCAGCGTTTCCACGGAGTATAACTATGGCTACACCTTC. It translates to CSVSTEYNYGYTF.

This clone showed up just once. Here the CDR3 reads CSANRGTEAFF. CDR3 coding DNA: TGCAGCGCAAATAGGGGAACTGAAGCTTTCTTT. This chain uses TRBV29-1 with TRBJ1-1; D is perhaps TRBD1 (5 bases). V was pared by 7 bases and J by 5 bases, with 11 bases between. CDR1 and CDR2 from the germline V gene are SQVTM and ANQGSEA. The CDR3 consists of 11 residues.

The chain has TRBV18 and TRBJ2-1; maybe TRBD2 (6 bases). This CDR3 spans 17 amino acids. Germline lookup yields CDR1 KGHSH and CDR2 LQKENI. Trimming removed 2 bases at V and 4 bases at J, with 18 bases between. CDR3 in amino acids: CASSPTPGLTLYNEQFF. The CDR3 bases are TGTGCCAGCTCACCAACTCCGGGACTCACCCTTTACAATGAGCAGTTCTTC.

This clone showed up just a few times. The chain is built from TRBV7-2 and TRBJ2-1, with D perhaps TRBD2 (5 bases). Trimming removed 8 bases from V and 7 bases from J, with 15 bases in between. This CDR3 contains 13 residues. Germline CDR1 reads SGHTA; CDR2 reads FQGNSA. CDR3 region: CASGRSRGNEQFF. DNA of the CDR3: TGTGCCAGCGGGAGATCTCGAGGGAATGAGCAGTTCTTC. The full variable domain, in which reference TRBV7-2 and TRBJ2-1 provide the parts outside the CDR3, is GAGVSQSPSNKVTEKGKDVELRCDPISGHTALYWYRQSLGQGLEFLIYFQGNSAPDKSGLPSDRFSAERTGGSVSTLTIQRTQQEDSAVYLCASGRSRGNEQFFGPGTRLTVL.

The chain couples TRBV6-5 to TRBJ1-4; D unclear. This CDR3 has 14 amino acids. V shed 6 bases and J shed 8 bases, with 16 bases lying between them. Germline V gene sequence: CDR1 MNHEY, CDR2 SVGAGI. DNA of the CDR3: TGTGCCAGCAGCTTCGGAAGGTCCTCGGAAAAACTGTTTTTT. It yields the protein CASSFGRSSEKLFF.

This chain uses TRBV12-5 with TRBJ2-1; 9 bases map to TRBD2. After removal of 0 bases from V and 6 bases from J, the junction contained 18 bases not matched to a gene. Germline V CDR1 and CDR2: LGHNT, FRNRAP. The CDR3 has 20 residues. DNA for the CDR3: TGTGCTAGTGGTTTGGTCCCAGACGGGACTAGCAGATATTTCGGCAATGAGCAGTTCTTC. Residues: CASGLVPDGTSRYFGNEQFF.

The genes are TRBV6-5 and TRBJ1-1, with D tentatively TRBD1 (6 bases). Germline CDR1 reads MNHEY; CDR2 reads SVGAGI. Trimming took off 5 bases at V and 8 bases at J, with 12 bases between the two ends. The CDR3 is made up of 12 amino acids. CDR3 DNA: TGTGCCAGCAGTATACAGGGATTCGAAGCTTTCTTT. This gives the protein CASSIQGFEAFF.

The chain is built from TRBV3-1 (or the pseudogene TRBV3-2) and TRBJ1-1; the D gene is possibly TRBD1 (6 bases). Trimming left V 4 bases short and J 10 bases short, with 13 bases between. The CDR3 contains 12 residues. The germline gives CDR1 LGHDT, CDR2 YNNKEL (reference sequence). The CDR3 sequence is CASSPRGRGAFF. Written as DNA, the CDR3 is TGTGCCAGCAGCCCCAGGGGCAGGGGAGCTTTCTTT.

The chain is built from TRBV7-2 and TRBJ1-4; 7 bases map to TRBD1. This CDR3 is 13 amino acids long. Trimming cost V 8 bases and J 4 bases; bases outside gene matches: 4. Germline CDR1 is SGHTA and CDR2 is FQGNSA. The CDR3 sequence is CASGRGVNEKLFF. The CDR3 bases are TGTGCCAGCGGCAGGGGGGTTAATGAAAAACTGTTTTTT.

The genes are TRBV28 and TRBJ2-3; D unclear. Trimming pared 5 bases from V and 1 base from J, leaving 19 bases between. Germline CDR1 is MDHEN and CDR2 is SYDVKM. The CDR3 consists of 17 residues. CDR3 amino acids: CASSTIKNSPRTDTQYF. The CDR3 DNA sequence: TGTGCCAGCAGTACAATAAAAAATTCTCCTCGCACAGATACGCAGTATTTT. Based on the CDR3 plus reference TRBV28 and TRBJ2-3, the full variable domain is DVKVTQSSRYLVKRTGEKVFLECVQDMDHENMFWYRQDPGLGLRLIYFSYDVKMKEKGDIPEGYSVSREKKERFSLILESASTNQTSMYLCASSTIKNSPRTDTQYFGPGTRLTVL.

A few counts support this clone. The gene calls are TRBV19 and TRBJ2-7, with D possibly being TRBD1 (5 bases). Trimming cost V 6 bases and J 2 bases, with 11 bases left between them. CDR3 length: 13 amino acids. The germline CDR1 and CDR2 sequences are LNHDA and SQIVND (reference sequence). CDR3 sequence: CASRWGTTYEQYF. In DNA, the CDR3 is TGTGCCAGTAGATGGGGCACAACCTACGAGCAGTACTTC.

V is TRBV7-6 and J is TRBJ2-1, with 12 bases lining up with TRBD2. Germline V gene data show CDR1 as SGHVS and CDR2 as FNYEAQ. The junction had 4 bases not matched to a gene; V was cut back by 5 bases and J by 5 bases. The CDR3 extends over 15 amino acids. The CDR3 spells CASSDRTSGNNEQFF. CDR3 in DNA: TGTGCCAGCAGCGACCGGACTAGCGGGAACAATGAGCAGTTCTTC.